The 20 T cell receptor beta chains presented below share a single source sample, sequenced in a study of blood T cell repertoires in COVID-19. Some clones are missing from TCRdb's copy, which holds only in-frame ones; the method was immunoSEQ multiplex PCR. The repertoire holds approximately 200,000 clones, approximately 86% seen once, with more than 4% in the top ten. Sequenced input: PBMCs or T cells enriched from blood (not recorded which). The receptors come from a woman aged 30 to 39 who had been exposed to COVID-19.

The chain couples TRBV5-1 to TRBJ1-1; 7 nucleotides agree with TRBD1. V trimming: 3 bases; J trimming: 2 bases; junction bases outside the gene matches: 4. This CDR3 region has 14 residues. Germline CDR1 is SGHRS and CDR2 is YFSETQ. This chain's CDR3 is CASSSSGGNTEAFF. DNA for the CDR3: TGCGCCAGCAGCTCGTCAGGGGGAAACACTGAAGCTTTCTTT.

The chain carries TRBV2 and TRBJ1-1; D is uncertain. The CDR3 loop spans 14 amino acids. The germline CDR1 and CDR2 sequences are SNHLY and FYNNEI. V lost 6 bases, J lost 0 bases, and 11 bases lay in between. CDR3 bases: TGTGCCAGCAGGGCAGGATCCTTGAACACTGAAGCTTTCTTT. Translating gives CASRAGSLNTEAFF.

The genes are TRBV19 and TRBJ2-3; 9 positions match TRBD2. This CDR3 has 15 residues. Germline CDR1 is LNHDA and CDR2 is SQIVND (reference sequence). Losses at the gene ends were 1 base for V and 7 bases for J; bases not matched to a gene: 6. CDR3 amino acids: CASSIARGGGNTQYF. The CDR3 DNA follows: TGTGCCAGTAGTATAGCCCGCGGGGGGGGGAATACGCAGTATTTT. Complete variable domain (other parts from reference TRBV19 and TRBJ2-3): DGGITQSPKYLFRKEGQNVTLSCEQNLNHDAMYWYRQDPGQGLRLIYYSQIVNDFQKGDIAEGYSVSREKKESFPLTVTSAQKNPTAFYLCASSIARGGGNTQYFGPGTRLTVL.

The gene calls are TRBV12-5 and TRBJ2-1, with 10 bases lining up with TRBD1. Germline V gene sequence: CDR1 LGHNT, CDR2 FRNRAP. The trim removed 6 bases at V and 5 bases at J, leaving 4 bases unmatched. The CDR3 loop spans 14 amino acids. CDR3 DNA sequence: TGTGCTAGTGGCTCCGGGACAGGGGACAATGAGCAGTTCTTC. Residues: CASGSGTGDNEQFF.

V is TRBV29-1 and J is TRBJ2-1; 7 bases match TRBD2. This CDR3 spans 14 amino acids. Germline assignment: CDR1 SQVTM and CDR2 ANQGSEA. J lost 3 bases, V lost 4 bases, and 6 bases had no gene match. The CDR3 is CSVGVGEGYNEQFF. The CDR3 DNA is TGCAGCGTTGGAGTAGGGGAGGGCTACAATGAGCAGTTCTTC.

The chain is built from TRBV6-5 and TRBJ2-7; maybe TRBD2 (7 bases). Per the germline V gene, CDR1 is MNHEY and CDR2 is SVGAGI. The V end lost 6 bases, the J end lost 0 bases, and 12 bases lay between the germline ends. The CDR3 spans 14 residues. The CDR3 sequence: CASSQRGHSYEQYF. The CDR3 DNA reads as TGTGCCAGCAGCCAGCGGGGACACTCCTACGAGCAGTACTTC.

The chain uses TRBV4-2 and TRBJ1-2, with a weak D call TRBD1 (6 bases). The CDR3 is 15 amino acids. The V and J ends lost 4 bases and 0 bases respectively, with 12 bases between them. Germline V gene data show CDR1 as LGHNA and CDR2 as YNFKEQ. Here the CDR3 DNA reads TGTGCCAGCAGCCTTGGACAGCGGACTAACTATGGCTACACCTTC. Protein product: CASSLGQRTNYGYTF.

Points on this clone: Other nucleotide sequences in the sample specify the same CDR3. The rearrangement uses TRBV2 and TRBJ1-4; 7 bases are a match to TRBD1. V lost 4 bases, J lost 5 bases, and 7 bases stayed unmatched. This CDR3 is built from 15 residues. Germline CDR1 SNHLY, CDR2 FYNNEI. Here the CDR3 reads CASSASGTENEKLFF. The CDR3 region has the DNA TGTGCCAGCAGTGCCTCCGGGACAGAAAATGAAAAACTGTTTTTT.

V gene TRBV30 combines with J gene TRBJ1-2; the match to TRBD1 covers 7 bases. There are 14 residues in the CDR3. Germline lookup yields CDR1 GTSNPN and CDR2 SVGIG (reference sequence). Germline trimming cut 2 bases from V and 7 bases from J; bases unmatched to any gene: 10. This CDR3 is CAWSTRQGARGYTF. The CDR3 DNA reads as TGTGCCTGGAGTACCCGACAGGGTGCGCGTGGCTACACCTTC.

The rearrangement links TRBV3-1 (or the pseudogene TRBV3-2) to TRBJ1-2; TRBD1 matches at 8 bases. The CDR3 is 14 amino acids. Germline V CDR1 and CDR2: LGHDT, YNNKEL (reference sequence). V lost 3 bases to trimming and J lost 4 bases; unmatched junction nucleotides: 4. The CDR3 here is CASSQMTGVYGYTF. DNA of the CDR3: TGTGCCAGCAGCCAGATGACAGGGGTCTATGGCTACACCTTC.

The table lists this clone with a few counts. This chain uses TRBV10-3 with TRBJ1-5; D call uncertain. V was clipped by 3 bases and J by 0 bases, with 3 bases between them. This CDR3 is 13 amino acids long. CDR1 and CDR2 from the germline V gene are ENHRY and SYGVKD. The chain's CDR3 is CAISDSSNQPQHF. DNA of the CDR3: TGTGCCATCAGTGATAGTAGCAATCAGCCCCAGCATTTT.

This rearrangement joins TRBV7-9 to TRBJ1-1, with no clear D. This CDR3 contains 14 residues. The germline V gene has CDR1 SEHNR and CDR2 FQNEAQ (reference sequence). Trimming took 0 bases from V and 4 from J, leaving 9 bases between them. The CDR3 spells CASSLAAGGTEAFF. CDR3 in DNA: TGTGCCAGCAGCTTAGCGGCGGGCGGCACTGAAGCTTTCTTT.

The gene calls are TRBV11-2 and TRBJ1-6; D may be TRBD1 (6 bases). The germline gives CDR1 SGHAT, CDR2 FQNNGV. The CDR3 has 15 amino acids. The germline V and J ends were trimmed by 2 bases and 7 bases, with 12 bases remaining between them. CDR3 bases: TGTGCCAGCAGCTTAATCGGACAGACAAATTCACCCCTCCACTTT. It translates to CASSLIGQTNSPLHF.

This chain uses TRBV5-8 with TRBJ1-3, with D unresolved. Germline V CDR1 and CDR2: SGHTS, YDEGEE. Trimming removed 1 base at V and 5 bases at J, with 13 bases between. This CDR3 has 15 residues. The CDR3 sequence is CASSLRHGNRNTIYF. In nucleotides, the CDR3 is TGTGCCAGCAGCTTGAGACATGGCAATAGAAACACCATATATTTT.

The rearrangement uses TRBV6-5 and TRBJ1-1, with TRBD1 matching over 7 bases. Germline trimming cut 9 bases from V and 10 bases from J; bases unmatched to any gene: 11. The CDR3 extends over 12 amino acids. Germline lookup yields CDR1 MNHEY and CDR2 SVGAGI. The CDR3 loop reads CASGRTGFGAFF. The CDR3 coding sequence is TGTGCCAGTGGCAGGACAGGCTTTGGAGCTTTCTTT.

The chain links TRBV7-8 to TRBJ2-3; possible D gene TRBD1, 6 bases. The ends were cut back, 6 bases at V and 4 bases at J, with 11 bases in the middle. This CDR3 has 13 residues. CDR1 and CDR2 from the germline V gene are SGHVS and FQNEAQ. As DNA, the CDR3 is TGTGCCAGCAGTACAGGGACCGCAGATACGCAGTATTTT. It yields the protein CASSTGTADTQYF.

The V and J genes are TRBV19 and TRBJ1-1; D may be TRBD1 (5 bases). The germline V and J ends were trimmed by 6 bases and 3 bases, with 11 bases remaining between them. Germline loops: CDR1 LNHDA, CDR2 SQIVND (reference sequence). The CDR3 spans 13 residues. CDR3 sequence (DNA): TGTGCCAGTAGAGGGGATTGGGACACTGAAGCTTTCTTT. It encodes CASRGDWDTEAFF.

V is TRBV5-1 and J is TRBJ2-6, with TRBD1 matching over 9 bases. Germline trimming cut 4 bases from V and 3 bases from J; bases unmatched to any gene: 8. Germline V gene lookup returns CDR1 SGHRS and CDR2 YFSETQ. The CDR3 totals 17 residues. CDR3 in DNA: TGCGCCAGCAGCGGCCGGGACAGGGATGGTGGGGCCAACGTCCTGACTTTC. Residues: CASSGRDRDGGANVLTF.

Worth noting for this clone: This is likely a read error, given that the CDR3 carries no conserved phenylalanine or tryptophan at its end. The DNA is left out, because the CDR3 cannot be placed on it with certainty; the CDR3 is given as TCRdb lists it. The genes are TRBV30 and TRBJ1-2; TRBD1, the table's D call, was not compared with the DNA. The CDR3 region is 12 residues in length, termini included. The V gene's germline CDR1 is GTSNPN and CDR2 SVGIG (reference sequence). This CDR3 reads CAWSLPADRAVL.

V gene TRBV30 combines with J gene TRBJ1-2, with D perhaps matching TRBD1 (5 bases). The CDR3 runs to 11 residues. V lost 5 bases and J 3 bases, leaving 7 bases between the germline ends. Germline lookup yields CDR1 GTSNPN and CDR2 SVGIG (reference sequence). The CDR3 DNA is TGTGCCTGGGACAGTTACTATGGCTACACCTTC. It yields the protein CAWDSYYGYTF.